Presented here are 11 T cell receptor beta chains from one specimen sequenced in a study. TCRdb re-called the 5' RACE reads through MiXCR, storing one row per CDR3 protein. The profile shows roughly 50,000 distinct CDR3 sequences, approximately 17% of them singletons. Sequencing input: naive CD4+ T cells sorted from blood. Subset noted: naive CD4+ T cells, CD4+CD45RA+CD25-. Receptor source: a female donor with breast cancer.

The CDR3 here is CASSFHLAGGRTSSYNEQFF. CDR3 sequence (DNA): TGCGCCAGCAGCTTCCATCTAGCGGGAGGTCGAACCAGCTCCTACAATGAGCAGTTCTTC. The chain has TRBV5-1 and TRBJ2-1, with 11 bases aligning to TRBD2. The CDR3 is 20 residues long. Germline CDR1 SGHRS, CDR2 YFSETQ. The V segment lost 2 bases and the J segment 0 bases; nucleotides outside the gene matches: 13.

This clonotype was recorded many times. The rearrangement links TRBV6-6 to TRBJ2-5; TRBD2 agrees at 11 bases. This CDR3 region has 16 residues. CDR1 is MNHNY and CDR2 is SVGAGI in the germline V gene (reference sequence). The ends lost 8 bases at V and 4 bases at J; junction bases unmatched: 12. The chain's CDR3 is CASRQPVGLAGETQYF. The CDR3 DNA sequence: TGTGCCAGCCGCCAACCCGTCGGACTAGCGGGAGAGACCCAGTACTTC.

CDR3 nucleotide sequence: TGTGCCAGCTCCCGCGACAGGGGGCATGCAGATACGCAGTATTTT. This translates into CASSRDRGHADTQYF. The chain combines TRBV18 with TRBJ2-3; 10 bases map to TRBD1. From germline, CDR1 is KGHSH and CDR2 LQKENI. The CDR3 spans 15 residues. V lost 6 bases to trimming and J lost 4 bases; unmatched junction nucleotides: 7.

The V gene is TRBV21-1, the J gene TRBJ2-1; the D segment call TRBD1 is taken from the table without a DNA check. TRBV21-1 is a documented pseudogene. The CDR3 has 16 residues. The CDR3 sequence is CASSSPGGISYNGQFF. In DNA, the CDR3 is TGTGCCAGCAGCAGTCCGGGGGGGATTTCATACAATGGGCAGTTCTTC.

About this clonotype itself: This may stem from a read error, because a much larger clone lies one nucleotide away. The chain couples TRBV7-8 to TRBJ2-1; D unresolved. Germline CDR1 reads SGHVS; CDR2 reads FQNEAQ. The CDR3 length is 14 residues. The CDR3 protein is CAGSLANSYNEQFF. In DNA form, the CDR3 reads TGTGCCGGCAGCTTAGCTAACAGCTACAATGAGCAGTTCTTC.

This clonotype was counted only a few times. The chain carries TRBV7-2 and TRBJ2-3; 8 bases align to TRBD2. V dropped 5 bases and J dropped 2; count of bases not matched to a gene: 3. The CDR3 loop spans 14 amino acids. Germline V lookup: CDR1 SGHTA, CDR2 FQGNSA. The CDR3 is CASSPLAATDTQYF. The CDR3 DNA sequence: TGTGCCAGCAGCCCACTAGCGGCCACAGATACGCAGTATTTT.

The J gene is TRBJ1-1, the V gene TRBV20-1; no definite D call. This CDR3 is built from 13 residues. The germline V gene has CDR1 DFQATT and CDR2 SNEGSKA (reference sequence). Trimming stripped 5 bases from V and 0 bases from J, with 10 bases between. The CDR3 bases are TGCAGTGCTCCGTTGGCTTTGAACACTGAAGCTTTCTTT. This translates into CSAPLALNTEAFF.

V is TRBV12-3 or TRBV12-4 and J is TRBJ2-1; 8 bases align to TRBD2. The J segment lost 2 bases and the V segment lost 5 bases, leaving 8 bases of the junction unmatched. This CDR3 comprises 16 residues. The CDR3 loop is CASSLGTRQTYNEQFF. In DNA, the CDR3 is TGTGCCAGCAGTCTAGGGACTAGGCAGACCTACAATGAGCAGTTCTTC.

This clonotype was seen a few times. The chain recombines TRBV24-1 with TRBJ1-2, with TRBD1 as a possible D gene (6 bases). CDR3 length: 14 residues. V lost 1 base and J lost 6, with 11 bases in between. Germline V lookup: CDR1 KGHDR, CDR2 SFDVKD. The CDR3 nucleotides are TGTGCCACCAGTGATTTTCCCAGGGGTCATGGCTACACCTTC. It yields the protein CATSDFPRGHGYTF.

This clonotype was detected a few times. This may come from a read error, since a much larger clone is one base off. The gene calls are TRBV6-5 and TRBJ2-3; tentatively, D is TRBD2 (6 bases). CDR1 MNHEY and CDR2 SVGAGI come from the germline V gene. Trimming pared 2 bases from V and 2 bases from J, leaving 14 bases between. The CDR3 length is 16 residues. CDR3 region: CASSYPGRLNTDTQYF. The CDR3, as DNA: TGTGCCAGCAGTTACCCAGGGAGGTTGAACACAGATACGCAGTATTTT.

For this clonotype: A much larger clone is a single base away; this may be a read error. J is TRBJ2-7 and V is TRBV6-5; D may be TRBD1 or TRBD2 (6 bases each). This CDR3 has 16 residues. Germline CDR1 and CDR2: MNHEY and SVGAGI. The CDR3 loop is CASSESTGAAIYEQCF. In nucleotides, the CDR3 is TGTGCCAGCAGTGAGTCTACGGGGGCGGCGATTTACGAGCAGTGCTTC.